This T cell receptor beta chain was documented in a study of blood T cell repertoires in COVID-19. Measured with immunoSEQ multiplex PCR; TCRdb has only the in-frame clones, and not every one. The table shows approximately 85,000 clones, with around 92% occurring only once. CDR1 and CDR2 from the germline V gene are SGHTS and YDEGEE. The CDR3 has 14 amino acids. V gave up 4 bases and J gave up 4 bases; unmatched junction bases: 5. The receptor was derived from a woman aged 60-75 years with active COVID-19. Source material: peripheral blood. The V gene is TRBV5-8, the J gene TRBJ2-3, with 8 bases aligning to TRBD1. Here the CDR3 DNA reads TGTGCCAGCAGCATCCGACAGGGGCCAGATACGCAGTATTTT. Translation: CASSIRQGPDTQYF.